The clone carrying this T cell receptor (beta chain) turned up a few times. Its specificity is not known. The data were obtained in a study of identical twins. The study, taken as a whole, reports: Abundant cord blood beta clonotypes carried fewer insertions; memory repertoires showed none.

cDNA molecules carried unique molecular identifiers, and template switching added a universal primer site. TCRdb reanalysed the 5' RACE reads using MiXCR and keeps one entry per CDR3 protein. The sample shows hundreds of thousands of distinct CDR3 sequences, about 12% of them seen only once. The CDR3 contains 15 residues. V was clipped by 6 bases and J by 4 bases, with 13 bases between them. These sequences were also reported in another study, on yellow fever vaccine responses in identical twins.

This rearrangement joins TRBV12-3 or TRBV12-4 to TRBJ1-6, with unresolved D. The sequenced sample was PBMCs. The clonotype originates from a woman under 30 in good health. The CDR3 nucleotides read TGTGCCAGCAGCCAGAGTGGGCGGTATAATTCACCCCTCCACTTT. Translated: CASSQSGRYNSPLHF.